This T cell receptor (beta chain) derives from a study of cytomegalovirus exposure and HLA in healthy donors. About the study: The study's early data release held around 85 million unique TCRs from HLA-typed donors.

Study-wide results and limits: Among TCR beta chains, those listed as cytomegalovirus-associated numbered about 150. Donors belonging to an Asian-associated ancestry cluster reportedly showed fewer N-insertions in productive TCRs than the roughly 670-donor mean, according to what a later analysis found. Prior analysis indicated that the majority of TCR beta V segments exhibited productivity approximately 87% or approximately 30% of the time.

Per the germline V gene, CDR1 is SEHNR and CDR2 is FQNEAQ (reference sequence). V gave up 5 bases and J gave up 7 bases, with 12 bases separating them. The CDR3 length is 12 residues. As regards this clone: Its antigen is currently unknown.

The PCR made use of 60 Vbeta and 13 Jbeta primers. Clones were sequenced by immunoSEQ multiplex PCR, and TCRdb holds only the in-frame ones, with some missing. The sample lists under 150,000 clones; approximately 85% were seen once. The chain couples TRBV7-9 to TRBJ2-7; D is ambiguous. The sample consisted of PBMCs. The receptor comes from a boy under 18 in good health and CMV-seronegative. DNA of the CDR3: TGTGCCAGCAGCGAATCGTCGAGGGAGCAGTACTTC. Its translation is CASSESSREQYF.